This T cell receptor beta chain was documented in a study of T cell responses to AZD1222 COVID-19 vaccine. The table came from immunoSEQ multiplex PCR; TCRdb's copy has only in-frame clones and leaves some out. The profile shows 120,000 to 150,000 clones, roughly 91% of them singletons. Germline V gives CDR1 SGHRS, CDR2 YFSETQ. The CDR3 has 15 residues. V trimming: 4 bases; J trimming: 4 bases; junction bases outside the gene matches: 4. Study-level results: A mostly white British donor set with more females was recruited, and clonal diversity was possibly underestimated.

Comment on this clone: Its antigen is not identified.

Sequenced here: peripheral blood, sampled on day 0 of AZD1222 vaccination. The chain links TRBV5-1 to TRBJ2-1, with 11 bases aligning to TRBD1. The sequence derives from an adult in good health. CDR3 nucleotide sequence: TGCGCCAGCAGCACGGGACAGGGGGTTTACAATGAGCAGTTCTTC. This sequence encodes CASSTGQGVYNEQFF. The full variable domain, completed using reference TRBV5-1 and TRBJ2-1, is KAGVTQTPRYLIKTRGQQVTLSCSPISGHRSVSWYQQTPGQGLQFLFEYFSETQRNKGNFPGRFSGRQFSNSRSEMNVSTLELGDSALYLCASSTGQGVYNEQFFGPGTRLTVL.